Listed below are T cell receptor beta chains from one sample, sequenced in a study of cytomegalovirus exposure and HLA in healthy donors. Generated by immunoSEQ multiplex PCR, the TCRdb table keeps only in-frame clones and is missing some. In the table there are tens of thousands of clones, approximately 78% of which are singletons. The sample taken for sequencing was PBMCs. Receptors were obtained from a man aged 18 to 30 in good health and CMV-seronegative. Both conserved end residues are trimmed from each CDR3. Fields, in order: clone size, CDR3 length, D gene, V gene, CDR3 protein. A D gene is named only where the DNA matches it firmly. A row's size may be missing; if present it is once, few, many or a size class.

-	12	TRBD2	TRBV19	ASGSGGAFDTQY
once	12	-	TRBV7-3	ASSSGSRTGELF
-	12	TRBD1	TRBV30	AWSIGTDTGELF
-	12	-	TRBV15	ATSRDRQSYEQY
-	11	-	TRBV29-1	SVGGGTGNTIY
-	15	TRBD1	TRBV19	ASRNPLRTGSYNEQF
-	11	-	TRBV15	ATSSRQLEPQH
once	14	TRBD1	TRBV7-8	ASSPSNRGWNSPLH
-	15	-	TRBV12-2	ASRFTPGQGALYEQY
-	14	TRBD1	TRBV11-1	ASRRGGGSYNSPLH
few	9	-	TRBV5-6	ASSLYNEQF
once	15	TRBD1	TRBV7-2	ASSLALISIQGVGYT
-	12	-	TRBV19	ASSMQDSYNEQF
few	13	TRBD2	TRBV14	ASSRGRGYYNEQF
-	14	TRBD2	TRBV6-6	ASSYPRGLGNNEQF
-	13	TRBD2	TRBV7-9	ASSWTSGRAGELF
-	13	-	TRBV6-5	ASRVSGLLSYEQY
-	13	-	TRBV5-7	ASSLGRFINQPQH
-	14	TRBD1	TRBV30	AWSVPQGESTDTQY
-	13	TRBD2	TRBV30	AWSPNLAGGHEQY
-	12	TRBD1	TRBV19	ASSMGTANTEAF
-	13	-	TRBV5-1	ASSLESLSTGELF
-	16	TRBD2	TRBV7-2	ASSLLTSGGLTSYEQY
-	12	-	TRBV29-1	SVLVEGGNQPQH
-	13	-	TRBV7-9	ASSLLLVSYNEQF
few	12	-	TRBV6-5	ASSYGGGNYGYT
-	15	TRBD1	TRBV28	ASSFSLTGGETYEQY
-	10	-	TRBV7-3	ASSLTYREQF